A single TCR beta chain is shown here with its context. This entry belongs to a study of T cell responses to AZD1222 COVID-19 vaccine. Some clones are missing from TCRdb's copy, which holds only in-frame ones; the method was immunoSEQ multiplex PCR. The sample records about 120,000 clones, 80% to 90% being singletons. Germline lookup yields CDR1 MNHNS and CDR2 SASEGT. This CDR3 region has 16 residues. J gave up 3 bases and V 4 bases, and 8 bases lay outside the gene matches. This receptor was taken from an adult in good health. The sequencing here drew on peripheral blood, taken on day 0 of AZD1222 vaccination. This chain links TRBV6-1 with TRBJ2-3, with 9 bases lining up with TRBD2. The CDR3 DNA follows: TGTGCCAGCAGTGTCCTTAGCGGGAGAGGAACAGATACGCAGTATTTT. Residues: CASSVLSGRGTDTQYF.